Listed below are T cell receptor beta chains from one sample, sequenced in a study of T cell repertoires in cytomegalovirus infection. Their target antigens are unknown. Each CDR3 protein is one row after TCRdb ran MiXCR on the reads. The top ten clones hold about an eighth of a sample with approximately 310,000 distinct CDR3 sequences, more than 20% of them seen once. The sequencing here drew on cultured PBMCs, taken from culture after CMV antigen stimulation. Receptor source: a human donor in good health (CMV status not recorded). Some clones in this sample may be carry-over from other donors' samples. Both conserved end residues are part of each CDR3. D genes are given only for firm matches. Expanded clones get a size class; other rows say once, few or many, or leave the size out.

d_gene,abundance,j_gene,v_gene,CDR3nt,CDR3aa
-,few,TRBJ2-1,TRBV9,TGTGCCAGCAGCGTAGCTATCACTCACAATGAGCAGTTCTTC,CASSVAITHNEQFF
-,-,TRBJ1-6,TRBV28,TGTGCCAGCAGTTTAGCCCCGGACAGTTATTCACCCCTCCACTTT,CASSLAPDSYSPLHF
-,-,TRBJ2-1,TRBV6-1,TGTGCCAGCAGTGAAGCGCTTTCAGGGGCAGGATCCTACAATGAGCAGTTCTTC,CASSEALSGAGSYNEQFF
-,few,TRBJ1-2,TRBV29-1,TGCAGCGTTGAAGAGGCCTCTAACTATGGCTACACCTTC,CSVEEASNYGYTF
TRBD1,-,TRBJ1-1,TRBV4-1,TGCGCCAGCAGCCAAGTACAGGGGCGGTACACTGAAGCTTTCTTT,CASSQVQGRYTEAFF
-,few,TRBJ2-1,TRBV25-1,TGTGCCAGCAGTGAAAGGAGGGTAGGGACGGAAAGCTCCTACAATGAGCAGTTCTTC,CASSERRVGTESSYNEQFF
-,many,TRBJ2-1,TRBV7-2,TGTGCCAGCAGCTTCTCGAGCGGATTCCCCAATGAGCAGTTCTTC,CASSFSSGFPNEQFF
-,few,TRBJ1-5,TRBV4-1,TGCGCCAGCAGCCAAGATGGGGAGGGACAGCCCCAGCATTTT,CASSQDGEGQPQHF
-,many,TRBJ2-7,TRBV7-2,TGTGCCAGCAGCCCCTGGGCAGGCACCTACGAGCAGTACTTC,CASSPWAGTYEQYF
-,many,TRBJ2-1,TRBV6-1,TGTGCCAGCAGTGAAGAAAAGGGTATCTATGAGCAGTTCTTC,CASSEEKGIYEQFF
TRBD2,-,TRBJ2-1,TRBV7-8,TGTGCCAGCAATGCCGGGACTAGCTGGAGATGGGAGCAGTTCTTC,CASNAGTSWRWEQFF
-,many,TRBJ1-2,TRBV25-1,TGTGCCAGCAGGGAGTGGGGCTATGGCTACACCTTC,CASREWGYGYTF
TRBD1,-,TRBJ1-5,TRBV28,TGTGCCAGCAGTATATCCGACCCAGGACAGGGGAATCAGCCCCAGCATTTT,CASSISDPGQGNQPQHF
-,once,TRBJ1-2,TRBV11-2,TGTGCCAGCAGCTTCGTCGGGGGCGACTATGGCTACACCTTC,CASSFVGGDYGYTF
-,-,TRBJ2-1,TRBV5-1,TGCGCCAGCAGCCCTGAAGGGACCCGGCTCTACAATGAGCAGTTCTTC,CASSPEGTRLYNEQFF
-,-,TRBJ2-3,TRBV6-5,TGTGCCAGCAGACCCCAGGGCCGCACAGATACGCAGTATTTT,CASRPQGRTDTQYF
TRBD2,-,TRBJ2-3,TRBV6-5,TGTGCCAGCAGGCTAGCGGGAGGGCAATTCGATACGCAGTATTTT,CASRLAGGQFDTQYF
TRBD1,many,TRBJ1-2,TRBV7-2,TGTGCCAGCAGCTTAGGGATCTCGGGACAGGGGGTTGGCACCTTC,CASSLGISGQGVGTF
TRBD1,few,TRBJ1-4,TRBV7-9,TGTGCCAGCAGCCGGACAGGGGATGAAAAACTGTTTTTT,CASSRTGDEKLFF
-,once,TRBJ2-1,TRBV14,TGTGCCAGCAGCCCCAGGACCACTTACAATGAGCAGTTCTTC,CASSPRTTYNEQFF
-,-,TRBJ2-7,TRBV7-2,TGTGCCAGCAGCAATCCGGGACCCCCCTACGAGCAGTACTTC,CASSNPGPPYEQYF
-,-,TRBJ2-3,TRBV10-3,TGTGCCATCAGTGAGAGACAGGTCGTCCCAGATACGCAGTATTTT,CAISERQVVPDTQYF
TRBD1,many,TRBJ1-3,TRBV7-2,TGTGCCAGCAGCGCAACAGGGGGTGGAAACACCATATATTTT,CASSATGGGNTIYF
-,-,TRBJ2-5,TRBV20-1,TGCAGTGCTAGAGCTGACAGCGGAGAGACCCAGTACTTC,CSARADSGETQYF
TRBD1,many,TRBJ2-2,TRBV7-8,TGTGCCAGCAGCTTAAGATCCCGCAGGGGGCTCGACACCGGGGAGCTGTTTTTT,CASSLRSRRGLDTGELFF
-,few,TRBJ1-1,TRBV29-1,TGCAGCGTTGGAAAACAGGAAAGGACTGAAGCTTTCTTT,CSVGKQERTEAFF
TRBD1,many,TRBJ1-6,TRBV20-1,TGCAGTGCTAGTGGGCAGGGGGGTTCACCCCTCCACTTT,CSASGQGGSPLHF
-,many,TRBJ2-1,TRBV7-2,TGTGCCAGCAGCTTATACGACAGCTCCTACAATGAGCAGTTCTTC,CASSLYDSSYNEQFF
-,-,TRBJ2-2,TRBV29-1,TGCAGCGTTGTATCCAACTCGAACACCGGGGAGCTGTTTTTT,CSVVSNSNTGELFF
TRBD1,many,TRBJ1-2,TRBV27,TGTGCCAGCAGTCCGAGGACAGGAACTTATGGCTACACCTTC,CASSPRTGTYGYTF
-,many,TRBJ1-2,TRBV7-8,TGTGCCAGCAGCATGACAGCCGACCACTATGGCTACACCTTC,CASSMTADHYGYTF
-,many,TRBJ1-3,TRBV7-2,TGTGCCAGCAGCCCGGGACCGACCTTAAGGAACACCATATATTTT,CASSPGPTLRNTIYF
-,few,TRBJ2-3,TRBV6-5,TGTGCCAGCAGTTACGTGGGTAGCGGAGCCACAGATACGCAGTATTTT,CASSYVGSGATDTQYF
-,-,TRBJ2-3,TRBV12-3/TRBV12-4,TGTGCCAGCAGTTTGGAGGGTCATGGGGATACGCAGTATTTT,CASSLEGHGDTQYF
TRBD2,-,TRBJ2-1,TRBV27,TGTGCCAGCAGTACTCTAGCGGGACGCTCCTACAATGAGCAGTTCTTC,CASSTLAGRSYNEQFF
TRBD2,few,TRBJ2-1,TRBV6-2/TRBV6-3,TGTGCCAGCAGTTACGCGGAGACTAGCGCTGAGCAGTTCTTC,CASSYAETSAEQFF
TRBD2,-,TRBJ2-1,TRBV19,TGTGCCAGTACCGCGGGACTAGCGGGAGGATCCTCCTACAATGAGCAGTTCTTC,CASTAGLAGGSSYNEQFF
-,-,TRBJ1-5,TRBV5-6,TGTGCCAGCAGCTTGTTAGGGGCGCGGAATCAGCCCCAGCATTTT,CASSLLGARNQPQHF
TRBD2,-,TRBJ2-1,TRBV5-1,TGCGCCAGCAGCATCGCTAGCGGGAGGAACAATGAGCAGTTCTTC,CASSIASGRNNEQFF
TRBD1,-,TRBJ1-5,TRBV7-9,TGTGCCAGCAGCCGGACAGGGCCTAATAGCAATCAGCCCCAGCATTTT,CASSRTGPNSNQPQHF
-,few,TRBJ2-2,TRBV29-1,TGCAGCGTTGAAGCGCAGCGGAGCACCGGGGAGCTGTTTTTT,CSVEAQRSTGELFF
-,few,TRBJ1-1,TRBV10-2,TGCGCCACTAGCGGGGGGCATGGCACTGAAGCTTTCTTT,CATSGGHGTEAFF
-,many,TRBJ2-4,TRBV7-2,TGTGCCAGCAGCCCACCGTCAGGGATGGTTATAGCCAAAAACATTCAGTACTTC,CASSPPSGMVIAKNIQYF
-,-,TRBJ2-1,TRBV9,TGTGCCAGCAGCTATAACCGGGAGAGGCGAGTCGATGAGCAGTTCTTC,CASSYNRERRVDEQFF
-,many,TRBJ1-2,TRBV11-2,TGTGCCAGCAGCCAACCCGGGGCAGGAGGCTATGGCTACACCTTC,CASSQPGAGGYGYTF
TRBD1,few,TRBJ1-6,TRBV6-5,TGTGCCAGCAGCGACAGGGGGGGCCATTCACCCCTCCACTTT,CASSDRGGHSPLHF
-,many,TRBJ1-3,TRBV7-2,TGTGCCAGCAGCAGCGGCGGAGCCTCTGGAAACACCATATATTTT,CASSSGGASGNTIYF
-,-,TRBJ2-3,TRBV12-3/TRBV12-4,TGTGCCAGCGGGAAGACTGCAGCAGATACGCAGTATTTT,CASGKTAADTQYF
-,-,TRBJ2-1,TRBV28,TGTGCCAGCACGGACCCGGACAGTTACAATGAGCAGTTCTTC,CASTDPDSYNEQFF